What follows are 17 T cell receptor beta chains derived from one specimen sequenced in a study of blood T cell repertoires in COVID-19. Repertoires were generated with immunoSEQ multiplex PCR, while TCRdb's copy carries only in-frame clones and drops some. Here the sample spans roughly 36,000 clones, approximately 85% being singletons. The material sequenced was peripheral blood. The receptors were sampled from a man in his 60s with active COVID-19.

The gene calls are TRBV5-6 and TRBJ2-3; possible D gene TRBD2, 6 bases. The V gene's germline CDR1 is SGHDT and CDR2 YYEEEE. Between the trimmed V and J ends, which lost 3 bases and 3 bases, there was a span of 17 bases. CDR3 length: 16 amino acids. The CDR3 region is CASSSTRLRGTDTQYF. The CDR3, as DNA: TGTGCCAGCAGCTCAACTAGGCTCCGGGGGACAGATACGCAGTATTTT.

This rearrangement joins TRBV18 to TRBJ1-4; perhaps TRBD1 as D (6 bases). The V end was cut by 3 bases, the J end by 8 bases, with 10 bases between. Germline V gene data show CDR1 as KGHSH and CDR2 as LQKENI. This CDR3 spans 13 amino acids. The CDR3: CASSPRGGEKLFF. CDR3 DNA sequence: TGTGCCAGCTCACCCAGAGGGGGAGAAAAACTGTTTTTT.

The CDR3 nucleotides read TGTGCCAGCAGTTTAGTCTCAGGGGGTGGAGAGACCCAGTACTTC. Protein sequence: CASSLVSGGGETQYF. The gene calls are TRBV27 and TRBJ2-5; 7 bases fit TRBD1. Germline-derived CDR1 and CDR2 are MNHEY and SMNVEV (reference sequence). V shed 2 bases, J shed 4 bases, and the junction held 7 bases outside the gene matches. This CDR3 spans 15 amino acids.

V usage is TRBV9 and J usage is TRBJ2-1; TRBD1 is a possible D gene (5 bases). Trimming took 2 bases from V and 0 from J, leaving 9 bases between them. CDR3 length equals 15 residues. Germline V gene data show CDR1 as SGDLS and CDR2 as YYNGEE. CDR3 residues: CASSVTVRSYNEQFF. Written as DNA, the CDR3 is TGTGCCAGCAGCGTGACAGTACGCTCCTACAATGAGCAGTTCTTC.

This clone was seen a few times. The rearrangement uses TRBV18 and TRBJ2-7; TRBD1 matches 11 bases. The CDR3 has 15 amino acids. V dropped 4 bases and J dropped 6; count of bases not matched to a gene: 8. Germline loops: CDR1 KGHSH, CDR2 LQKENI. CDR3 DNA sequence: TGTGCCAGCTCACTATTCGGACAGGGGGCCGGCGAGCAGTACTTC. Translated, it gives CASSLFGQGAGEQYF.

V and J are TRBV5-1 and TRBJ2-5, with a possible D match to TRBD2 (5 bases). Trimming cost V 1 base and J 1 base, with 8 bases left between them. The germline V gene encodes CDR1 SGHRS and CDR2 YFSETQ. The CDR3 runs 14 residues. The CDR3 spells CASSLTSRQETQYF. The CDR3 DNA reads as TGCGCCAGCAGCTTGACTAGTCGCCAAGAGACCCAGTACTTC.

A note on this clone: Just one base apart from a much larger clone, this may be a read error. This chain uses TRBV2 with TRBJ2-1; 9 bases line up with TRBD2. Germline values: CDR1 SNHLY, CDR2 FYNNEI. This CDR3 contains 17 residues. V dropped 6 bases and J dropped 7; count of bases not matched to a gene: 16. Here the CDR3 reads CASRDPWAGGPGNEQFF. Here the CDR3 DNA reads TGTGCCAGCAGGGATCCTTGGGCGGGAGGGCCAGGGAATGAGCAGTTCTTC.

The CDR3 region is CASSYGRGVTEAFF. The CDR3 nucleotides are TGTGCCAGCAGTTACGGCAGGGGAGTTACTGAAGCTTTCTTT. The chain links TRBV28 to TRBJ1-1, with D perhaps TRBD1 (6 bases). CDR1 and CDR2 from the germline V gene are MDHEN and SYDVKM. The ends were cut back, 4 bases at V and 5 bases at J, with 14 bases in the middle. CDR3 length equals 14 residues.

This clone appeared a few times. The chain joins TRBV6-1 to TRBJ2-1; 8 positions agree with TRBD2. Germline V CDR1 and CDR2: MNHNS, SASEGT. The J segment lost 9 bases and the V segment lost 2 bases, leaving 6 bases of the junction unmatched. The CDR3 is 14 residues long. CDR3 amino acids: CASSEWAGGGEQFF. CDR3 coding DNA: TGTGCCAGCAGTGAATGGGCGGGAGGCGGTGAGCAGTTCTTC.

In its sample, this clone was seen once. The rearrangement joins TRBV27 to TRBJ2-2, with D possibly TRBD2 on 5 matching bases. The V and J ends lost 2 bases and 4 bases respectively, with 14 bases between them. The CDR3 is 16 amino acids. CDR1 and CDR2 from the germline V gene are MNHEY and SMNVEV (reference sequence). The CDR3 nucleotides are TGTGCCAGCAGTTTACTGGGCTTAGGGAGCACCGGGGAGCTGTTTTTT. Its protein is CASSLLGLGSTGELFF.

A single count supports this clone. The rearrangement joins TRBV5-1 to TRBJ2-1, with 12 bases identical to TRBD2. The CDR3 has 15 amino acids. After removal of 6 bases from V and 4 bases from J, the junction contained 5 bases not matched to a gene. Per the germline V gene, CDR1 is SGHRS and CDR2 is YFSETQ. CDR3 in amino acids: CASKLAGGSYNEQFF. The CDR3 DNA reads TGCGCCAGCAAACTAGCGGGAGGCTCTTACAATGAGCAGTTCTTC. The variable domain in full, with the rest retrieved from reference TRBV5-1 and TRBJ2-1, is KAGVTQTPRYLIKTRGQQVTLSCSPISGHRSVSWYQQTPGQGLQFLFEYFSETQRNKGNFPGRFSGRQFSNSRSEMNVSTLELGDSALYLCASKLAGGSYNEQFFGPGTRLTVL.

The V gene is TRBV25-1, the J gene TRBJ2-3, with 11 bases aligning to TRBD2. Trimming cost V 7 bases and J 4 bases; bases outside gene matches: 7. The germline V gene encodes CDR1 MGHDK and CDR2 SYGVNS. This CDR3 has 15 residues. CDR3 bases: TGTGCCAGCAACTCTCTAGCGGGAGGAGCAGATACGCAGTATTTT. This sequence encodes CASNSLAGGADTQYF. Together with reference TRBV25-1 and TRBJ2-3, the CDR3 gives the full variable domain: EADIYQTPRYLVIGTGKKITLECSQTMGHDKMYWYQQDPGMELHLIHYSYGVNSTEKGDLSSESTVSRIRTEHFPLTLESARPSHTSQYLCASNSLAGGADTQYFGPGTRLTVL.

The chain employs TRBV9 and TRBJ2-3, with D maybe TRBD1 (6 bases). With 4 bases removed from V and 2 bases from J, the gap between germline ends came to 20 bases. There are 17 residues in the CDR3. Germline CDR1 reads SGDLS; CDR2 reads YYNGEE. CDR3 sequence (DNA): TGTGCCAGCAGCCATAACCGTGACAGGCAACCCACAGATACGCAGTATTTT. It yields the protein CASSHNRDRQPTDTQYF. Filled out from reference TRBV9 and TRBJ2-3, the complete variable domain reads DSGVTQTPKHLITATGQRVTLRCSPRSGDLSVYWYQQSLDQGLQFLIQYYNGEERAKGNILERFSAQQFPDLHSELNLSSLELGDSALYFCASSHNRDRQPTDTQYFGPGTRLTVL.

On this clone: Other DNA sequences in this sample translate to the same CDR3. This chain links TRBV7-8 with TRBJ2-7; 7 nucleotides line up with TRBD1. CDR1 and CDR2 (germline): SGHVS, FQNEAQ. V lost 5 bases, J lost 2 bases, and 3 bases stayed unmatched. The CDR3 has 13 residues. The CDR3: CASSRQGAYEQYF. The CDR3 region has the DNA TGTGCCAGCAGCCGACAGGGCGCCTACGAGCAGTACTTC.

This clone was counted between two and nine times. The chain has TRBV9 and TRBJ2-3; 8 bases are a match to TRBD2. The germline V gene encodes CDR1 SGDLS and CDR2 YYNGEE. This CDR3 contains 17 residues. The V and J ends lost 0 bases and 0 bases, in that order; junction bases with no gene match: 6. In DNA, the CDR3 is TGTGCCAGCAGCGTAGTGGGACTAGTTTCGAGCACAGATACGCAGTATTTT. This translates into CASSVVGLVSSTDTQYF.

V is TRBV7-3 and J is TRBJ2-7, with TRBD2 identical over 8 bases. J gave up 3 bases and V 0 bases, and 4 bases lay outside the gene matches. Looked up from germline, CDR1 is SGHTA and CDR2 is FQGTGA. The CDR3 is made up of 15 amino acids. The CDR3 DNA sequence: TGTGCCAGCAGCTTAACTAGCGGGGCAAACTACGAGCAGTACTTC. Its protein product is CASSLTSGANYEQYF.

The CDR3, as DNA: TGTGCCAGCAGCCCCAAAGGGGCGGGAGGGCCCGGGGGTTTTAGCAATGAGCAGTTCTTC. Translated: CASSPKGAGGPGGFSNEQFF. This rearrangement joins TRBV7-3 to TRBJ2-1; 9 nucleotides match TRBD2. Germline assignment: CDR1 SGHTA and CDR2 FQGTGA. CDR3 length: 20 amino acids. V shed 5 bases, J shed 6 bases, and the junction held 23 bases outside the gene matches.